The subject of this entry is one TCR beta chain. Its antigen is undetermined. This sample stems from a study of Tregs in tolerant kidney transplant recipients. Regarding the study as a whole: Biological reproducibility was not directly addressed, but technical replication error appeared minimal.

The protocol was immunoSEQ multiplex PCR, while the TCRdb copy is restricted to in-frame clones and leaves out a portion. The sample has some 100,000 clones, roughly nine tenths seen once; the top ten hold approximately 0.59%. The sample was CD4+ T cells from blood. This receptor was obtained from a human donor in good health.

The CDR3 reads CASSSQEGQPQHF. CDR3 nucleotide sequence: TGTGCCAGCAGCTCCCAAGAAGGTCAGCCCCAGCATTTT. This chain links TRBV7-6 with TRBJ1-5; D uncertain. The CDR3 contains 13 residues. V was pared by 4 bases and J by 6 bases, with 10 bases between. Per germline, CDR1 SGHVS and CDR2 FNYEAQ.